The 19 T cell receptor beta chains given below trace back to one sample, sequenced in a study of T-cell memory formation after mild COVID-19. TCRdb reprocessed the 5' RACE reads via MiXCR and lists one record per CDR3 protein. The repertoire includes around 450,000 distinct CDR3 sequences, about 20% of them detected once, and more than 8% sits in the top ten. The sample was PBMCs or a T cell subset sorted from them (not recorded which). These receptors were taken from an adult woman who had mild COVID-19 (a few samples of this study predate the infection). Cell type and time point are not known.

The table lists this clonotype with a few counts. The chain uses TRBV29-1 and TRBJ2-1; D unresolved. This CDR3 region has 11 residues. Germline CDR1 reads SQVTM; CDR2 reads ANQGSEA. V lost 7 bases and J 7 bases, leaving 11 bases between the germline ends. The CDR3 DNA sequence: TGCAGCGGGCGGTTCTCAAATGAGCAGTTCTTC. Amino acids: CSGRFSNEQFF.

V usage is TRBV13 and J usage is TRBJ2-7; D call uncertain. Germline V gene sequence: CDR1 PRHDT, CDR2 FYEKMQ (reference sequence). The CDR3 spans 13 residues. V lost 5 bases to trimming and J lost 0 bases, with 8 bases between them. In nucleotides, the CDR3 is TGTGCCAGCAGCCCCTCTAGCTCCTACGAGCAGTACTTC. As protein: CASSPSSSYEQYF.

The rearrangement links TRBV25-1 to TRBJ1-1, with 9 bases that match TRBD1. V dropped 4 bases and J dropped 4; count of bases not matched to a gene: 7. CDR1 is MGHDK and CDR2 is SYGVNS in the germline V gene. The CDR3 is 15 amino acids. This CDR3 is CASSVYRGRGTEAFF. CDR3 coding DNA: TGTGCCAGCAGTGTCTACAGGGGGCGGGGCACTGAAGCTTTCTTT. The whole variable domain, remainder taken from reference TRBV25-1 and TRBJ1-1, is EADIYQTPRYLVIGTGKKITLECSQTMGHDKMYWYQQDPGMELHLIHYSYGVNSTEKGDLSSESTVSRIRTEHFPLTLESARPSHTSQYLCASSVYRGRGTEAFFGQGTRLTVV.

The chain joins TRBV5-1 to TRBJ1-3; D is ambiguous. V was clipped by 5 bases and J by 0 bases, with 6 bases between them. The CDR3 loop spans 13 amino acids. Germline V gene data show CDR1 as SGHRS and CDR2 as YFSETQ. The CDR3 region has the DNA TGCGCCAGCAGTAAAGCCTCTGGAAACACCATATATTTT. Translated: CASSKASGNTIYF. The variable domain in full, completed from reference TRBV5-1 and TRBJ1-3, reads KAGVTQTPRYLIKTRGQQVTLSCSPISGHRSVSWYQQTPGQGLQFLFEYFSETQRNKGNFPGRFSGRQFSNSRSEMNVSTLELGDSALYLCASSKASGNTIYFGEGSWLTVV.

J is TRBJ1-1 and V is TRBV6-5; D not certain. In germline, CDR1 is MNHEY, CDR2 SVGAGI. V shed 0 bases and J shed 2 bases, with 10 bases lying between them. The CDR3 loop spans 15 amino acids. DNA of the CDR3: TGTGCCAGCAGTTACTCGATGGGGAGAAACACTGAAGCTTTCTTT. This encodes CASSYSMGRNTEAFF.

This clonotype was seen more than once but under ten times. The rearrangement uses TRBV24-1 and TRBJ2-1; 8 positions agree with TRBD2. This CDR3 comprises 16 residues. The V gene end was trimmed by 4 bases and the J gene end by 3 bases; junction bases not matched to a gene: 7. CDR1 is KGHDR and CDR2 is SFDVKD in the germline V gene. The CDR3 nucleotides read TGTGCCACCAGTGACGGGGGACTAGAGATCTACAATGAGCAGTTCTTC. This translates into CATSDGGLEIYNEQFF.

This clonotype was seen repeatedly, ten times or more. V usage is TRBV7-8 and J usage is TRBJ2-7, with 9 positions matching TRBD1. This CDR3 is 15 amino acids long. Germline V gives CDR1 SGHVS, CDR2 FQNEAQ. V shed 0 bases and J 3 bases; nucleotides not matched to a gene: 3. Written as DNA, the CDR3 is TGTGCCAGCAGCTTAGCGGGGACAGGGCGCTACGAGCAGTACTTC. This codes for CASSLAGTGRYEQYF.

This clonotype was recorded a few times. The genes are TRBV5-1 and TRBJ2-4; TRBD1 matches 8 bases. This CDR3 is 15 amino acids long. V shed 4 bases and J 3 bases; nucleotides not matched to a gene: 6. Germline assignment: CDR1 SGHRS and CDR2 YFSETQ. The CDR3 sequence: CASSKQGEIKNIQYF. The CDR3 bases are TGCGCCAGCAGCAAACAGGGGGAGATCAAAAACATTCAGTACTTC. The variable domain in full, completed from reference TRBV5-1 and TRBJ2-4, reads KAGVTQTPRYLIKTRGQQVTLSCSPISGHRSVSWYQQTPGQGLQFLFEYFSETQRNKGNFPGRFSGRQFSNSRSEMNVSTLELGDSALYLCASSKQGEIKNIQYFGAGTRLSVL.

The chain couples TRBV7-2 to TRBJ2-3; a weak D match, TRBD1 (6 bases). Germline CDR1 is SGHTA and CDR2 is FQGNSA. The CDR3 length is 15 residues. The V end lost 5 bases, the J end lost 3 bases, and 15 bases lay between the germline ends. The CDR3 loop reads CASSPGAVRTDTQYF. CDR3 coding DNA: TGTGCCAGCAGCCCAGGGGCGGTAAGGACAGATACGCAGTATTTT. Based on the CDR3 plus reference TRBV7-2 and TRBJ2-3, the full variable domain is GAGVSQSPSNKVTEKGKDVELRCDPISGHTALYWYRQSLGQGLEFLIYFQGNSAPDKSGLPSDRFSAERTGGSVSTLTIQRTQQEDSAVYLCASSPGAVRTDTQYFGPGTRLTVL.

This clonotype was seen a few times. The chain uses TRBV18 and TRBJ1-1, with D maybe TRBD1 (5 bases). The V end lost 1 base, the J end lost 7 bases, and 10 bases lay between the germline ends. Germline loops: CDR1 KGHSH, CDR2 LQKENI. CDR3 length equals 13 residues. In DNA, the CDR3 is TGTGCCAGCTCACCACTCGGGACGGTTGAAGCTTTCTTT. This encodes CASSPLGTVEAFF.

The chain recombines TRBV19 with TRBJ1-2; a possible D gene is TRBD1 (6 bases). The CDR3 is made up of 13 amino acids. The V end lost 6 bases, the J end lost 5 bases, and 13 bases lay between the germline ends. CDR1 LNHDA and CDR2 SQIVND come from the germline V gene (reference sequence). CDR3 residues: CASRTDSRYGYTF. The CDR3 DNA reads TGTGCCAGTAGGACGGACAGTCGGTATGGCTACACCTTC. Using reference TRBV19 and TRBJ1-2 for the parts outside the CDR3, the full variable domain is DGGITQSPKYLFRKEGQNVTLSCEQNLNHDAMYWYRQDPGQGLRLIYYSQIVNDFQKGDIAEGYSVSREKKESFPLTVTSAQKNPTAFYLCASRTDSRYGYTFGSGTRLTVV.

The CDR3 DNA sequence: TGTGCCAGCAGGGGGCCACGGAACACTGAAGCTTTCTTT. It specifies CASRGPRNTEAFF. V and J are TRBV12-3 or TRBV12-4 and TRBJ1-1; tentative D call: TRBD1 (5 bases). The V and J ends lost 6 bases and 1 base respectively, with 9 bases between them. This CDR3 is 13 amino acids long.

The sample holds a few counts of this clonotype. The V gene is TRBV15, the J gene TRBJ1-4, with 7 nucleotides matching TRBD1. Germline values: CDR1 LNHNV, CDR2 YYDKDF (reference sequence). The trim removed 1 base at V and 5 bases at J, leaving 10 bases unmatched. The CDR3 loop spans 17 amino acids. CDR3 in amino acids: CATSRGRVTGLNEKLFF. CDR3 nucleotide sequence: TGTGCCACCAGCAGAGGTAGAGTGACAGGGTTAAATGAAAAACTGTTTTTT.

This rearrangement joins TRBV2 to TRBJ2-3; 8 bases agree with TRBD2. After removal of 7 bases from V and 2 bases from J, the junction contained 5 bases not matched to a gene. Per germline, CDR1 SNHLY and CDR2 FYNNEI. CDR3 length equals 14 residues. For the CDR3, the DNA is TGTGCCAGCATAGAGCGGGAGCTCACAGATACGCAGTATTTT. Translation gives CASIERELTDTQYF.

The CDR3 sequence: CAIKVAGSTDTQYF. CDR3 coding DNA: TGTGCCATCAAGGTAGCGGGGAGCACAGATACGCAGTATTTT. The chain combines TRBV10-3 with TRBJ2-3; TRBD2 agrees at 8 bases. The CDR3 is made up of 14 amino acids. Germline CDR1 and CDR2: ENHRY and SYGVKD. With 7 bases clipped from V and 0 bases from J, the junction kept 3 bases outside the gene matches.

This chain uses TRBV20-1 with TRBJ2-2; D tentatively fits TRBD1 or TRBD2 (6 bases each). CDR1 and CDR2 (germline): DFQATT, SNEGSKA (reference sequence). V lost 3 bases, J lost 5 bases, and 16 bases lay in between. This CDR3 is 15 amino acids long. The CDR3 is CSASKGGPRTGELFF. The CDR3, as DNA: TGCAGTGCTAGCAAGGGGGGTCCGCGGACCGGGGAGCTGTTTTTT.

This clonotype was observed a handful of times. The CDR3: CASSLGREGRGDTQYF. In nucleotides, the CDR3 is TGTGCCAGCAGCTTAGGGCGGGAGGGCCGTGGAGATACGCAGTATTTT. V usage is TRBV7-6 and J usage is TRBJ2-3, with 9 bases matching TRBD2. V lost 1 base, J lost 5 bases, and 7 bases stayed unmatched. The CDR3 is 16 residues long. CDR1 is SGHVS, CDR2 FNYEAQ, per germline.

This clonotype has just a few counts. As DNA, the CDR3 is TGTGCCAGCAGCCCACAACTAGCGGGGATCACAGATACGCAGTATTTT. Protein sequence: CASSPQLAGITDTQYF. This chain links TRBV13 with TRBJ2-3, with 10 bases identical to TRBD2. Germline CDR1 reads PRHDT; CDR2 reads FYEKMQ (reference sequence). V lost 5 bases and J lost 2; bases outside the gene matches: 7. The length of the CDR3 is 16 residues.

The chain has TRBV12-3 or TRBV12-4 and TRBJ1-1; D is unclear. V shed 8 bases and J shed 4 bases, with 14 bases lying between them. The CDR3 contains 13 residues. This CDR3 reads CASRREGGTEAFF. The CDR3 nucleotides read TGTGCCAGCCGGCGGGAGGGCGGCACTGAAGCTTTCTTT.